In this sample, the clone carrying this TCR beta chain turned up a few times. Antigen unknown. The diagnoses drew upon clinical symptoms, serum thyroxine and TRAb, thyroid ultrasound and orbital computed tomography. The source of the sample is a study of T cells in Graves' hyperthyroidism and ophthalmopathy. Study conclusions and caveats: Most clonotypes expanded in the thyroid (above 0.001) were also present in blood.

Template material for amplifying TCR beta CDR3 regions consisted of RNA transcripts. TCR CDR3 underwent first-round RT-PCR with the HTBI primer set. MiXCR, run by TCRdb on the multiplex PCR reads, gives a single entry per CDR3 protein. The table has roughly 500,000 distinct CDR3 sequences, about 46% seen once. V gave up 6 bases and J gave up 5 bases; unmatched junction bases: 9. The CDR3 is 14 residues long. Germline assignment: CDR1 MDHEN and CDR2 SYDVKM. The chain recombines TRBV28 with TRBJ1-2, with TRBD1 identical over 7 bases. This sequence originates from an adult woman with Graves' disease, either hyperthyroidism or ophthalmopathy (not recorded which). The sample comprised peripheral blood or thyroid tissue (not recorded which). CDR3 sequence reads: CASRDSGGRYGYTF. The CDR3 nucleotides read TGTGCCAGCAGGGACTCAGGGGGAAGGTATGGCTACACCTTC.